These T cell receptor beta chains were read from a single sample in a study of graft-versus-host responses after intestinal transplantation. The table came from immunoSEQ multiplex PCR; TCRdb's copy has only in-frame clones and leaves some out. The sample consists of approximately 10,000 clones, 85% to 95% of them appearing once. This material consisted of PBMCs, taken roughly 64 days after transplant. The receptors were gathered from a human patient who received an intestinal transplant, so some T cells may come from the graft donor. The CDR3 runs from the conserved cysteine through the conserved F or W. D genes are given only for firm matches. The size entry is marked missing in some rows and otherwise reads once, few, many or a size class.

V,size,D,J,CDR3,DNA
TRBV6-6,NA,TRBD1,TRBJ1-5,CASRDRLNQPQHF,TGTGCCAGCCGGGACAGACTCAATCAGCCCCAGCATTTT
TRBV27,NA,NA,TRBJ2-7,CASSLGRARGLRSSYEQYF,TGTGCCAGCAGTTTAGGGAGGGCCAGGGGCCTAAGGAGCTCCTACGAGCAGTACTTC
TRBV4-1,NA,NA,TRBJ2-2,CASSQDRVGRSTGELFF,TGCGCCAGCAGCCAAGATAGAGTCGGGCGGTCCACCGGGGAGCTGTTTTTT
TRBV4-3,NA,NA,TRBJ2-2,CASSQGRGAGVNGELFF,TGCGCCAGCAGCCAAGGCCGGGGGGCGGGGGTTAACGGGGAGCTGTTTTTT
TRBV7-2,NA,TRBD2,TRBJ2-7,CASSLVPGTSGRVYEQYF,TGTGCCAGCAGCTTAGTCCCCGGGACTAGCGGGAGGGTGTACGAGCAGTACTTC
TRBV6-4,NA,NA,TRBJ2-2,CASSDSGTGELFF,TGTGCCAGCAGTGACTCGGGCACCGGGGAGCTGTTTTTT
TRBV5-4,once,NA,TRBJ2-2,CASSFVGSGNTGELFF,TGTGCCAGCAGCTTTGTCGGGAGCGGGAACACCGGGGAGCTGTTTTTT
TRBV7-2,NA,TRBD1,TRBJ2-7,CASSSWTGVGYEQYF,TGTGCCAGCAGCTCATGGACAGGGGTAGGCTACGAGCAGTACTTC
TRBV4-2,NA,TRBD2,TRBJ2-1,CASSQTSGEQFF,TGTGCCAGCAGCCAAACTAGCGGAGAGCAGTTCTTC
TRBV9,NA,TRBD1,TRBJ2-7,CASSVETGATYEQYF,TGTGCCAGCAGCGTAGAAACAGGGGCGACCTACGAGCAGTACTTC
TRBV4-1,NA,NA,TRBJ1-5,CASSQVTGGGQPQHF,TGCGCCAGCAGCCAAGTTACCGGGGGCGGTCAGCCCCAGCATTTT
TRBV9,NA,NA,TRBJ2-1,CASSGIYNEQFF,TGTGCCAGCAGCGGGATATACAATGAGCAGTTCTTC
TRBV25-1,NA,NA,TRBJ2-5,CASSELNRETQYF,TGTGCCAGCAGTGAATTAAATAGGGAGACCCAGTACTTC
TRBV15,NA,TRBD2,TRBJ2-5,CATSRGEGPGKTQYF,TGTGCCACCAGCAGAGGGGAGGGCCCAGGGAAGACCCAGTACTTC
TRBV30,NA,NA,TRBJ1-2,CAWNGETSGYTF,TGTGCCTGGAACGGTGAGACTAGTGGCTACACCTTC
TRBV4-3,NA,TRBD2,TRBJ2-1,CASSPSGLEDEQFF,TGCGCCAGCAGCCCCTCGGGACTAGAAGATGAGCAGTTCTTC
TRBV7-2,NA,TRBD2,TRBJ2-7,CASSLAGGYEQYF,TGTGCCAGCAGCTTAGCGGGAGGGTACGAGCAGTACTTC
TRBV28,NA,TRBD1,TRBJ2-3,CASSAPGTGQISTDTQYF,TGTGCCAGCAGTGCCCCCGGGACAGGACAAATTAGCACAGATACGCAGTATTTT
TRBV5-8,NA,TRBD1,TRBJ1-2,CASSFDSGQGYGYTF,TGTGCCAGCAGCTTTGACTCCGGACAGGGCTATGGCTACACCTTC
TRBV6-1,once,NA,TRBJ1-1,CASSEWAGRMNTEAFF,TGTGCCAGCAGTGAATGGGCAGGGCGAATGAACACTGAAGCTTTCTTT
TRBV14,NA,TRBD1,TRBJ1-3,CASSQDLWTGGLSSGNTIYF,TGTGCCAGCAGCCAAGATTTATGGACAGGGGGACTCAGCTCTGGAAACACCATATATTTT
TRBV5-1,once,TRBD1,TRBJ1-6,CASSEQGVPNSPLHF,TGCGCCAGCAGCGAACAGGGGGTGCCTAATTCACCCCTCCACTTT
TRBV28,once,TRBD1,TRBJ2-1,CASSNLRSGGIVGIEQFF,TGTGCCAGCAGCAATCTCAGGTCAGGGGGCATAGTGGGGATTGAGCAGTTCTTC
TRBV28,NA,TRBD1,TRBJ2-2,CASSFPGTGWIRTGELFF,TGTGCCAGCAGTTTCCCCGGGACAGGGTGGATTAGGACCGGGGAGCTGTTTTTT
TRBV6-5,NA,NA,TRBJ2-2,CASSYVNTGELFF,TGTGCCAGCAGTTACGTCAACACCGGGGAGCTGTTTTTT
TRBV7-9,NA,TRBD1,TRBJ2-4,CASSLEGAGFRKNIQYF,TGTGCCAGCAGCTTAGAGGGGGCTGGGTTTCGGAAAAACATTCAGTACTTC
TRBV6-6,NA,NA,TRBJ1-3,CASSYGGDTIYF,TGTGCCAGCAGTTACGGGGGGGACACCATATATTTT
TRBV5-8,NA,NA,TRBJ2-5,CASSPRQNQETQYF,TGTGCCAGCAGCCCTCGACAGAACCAAGAGACCCAGTACTTC
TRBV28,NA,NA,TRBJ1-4,CASSFSATNEKLFF,TGTGCCAGCAGTTTTTCGGCAACTAATGAAAAACTGTTTTTT
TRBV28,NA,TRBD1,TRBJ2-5,CASRKSTRGQETQYF,TGTGCCAGCAGGAAGTCGACCAGGGGGCAAGAGACCCAGTACTTC
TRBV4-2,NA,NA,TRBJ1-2,CASSQDLVTNYGYTF,TGTGCCAGCAGCCAAGATTTGGTCACTAACTATGGCTACACCTTC
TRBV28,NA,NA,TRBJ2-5,CASRHTPTGDETQYF,TGTGCCAGCAGGCATACCCCTACCGGGGACGAGACCCAGTACTTC
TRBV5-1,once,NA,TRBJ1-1,CASSLGGLNTEAFF,TGCGCCAGCAGCTTAGGAGGTCTGAACACTGAAGCTTTCTTT
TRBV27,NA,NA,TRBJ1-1,CASSLTRGRTEAFF,TGTGCCAGCAGTTTAACGCGGGGGCGAACTGAAGCTTTCTTT
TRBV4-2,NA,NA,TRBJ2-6,CASSQEGAGASGANVLTF,TGTGCCAGCAGCCAAGAAGGGGCAGGGGCTTCTGGGGCCAACGTCCTGACTTTC
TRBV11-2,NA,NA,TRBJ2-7,CASSLGRQAYEQYF,TGTGCCAGCAGCTTGGGCAGGCAGGCCTACGAGCAGTACTTC
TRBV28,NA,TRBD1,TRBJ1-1,CATHRDRGLLTEAFF,TGTGCCACCCACCGGGACAGGGGGTTGCTGACTGAAGCTTTCTTT
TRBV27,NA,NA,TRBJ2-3,CASSADRRGTDTQYF,TGTGCCAGCAGCGCCGACAGGCGGGGCACAGATACGCAGTATTTT
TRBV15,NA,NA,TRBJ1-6,CATSREGGSPLHF,TGTGCCACCAGCAGGGAAGGAGGCTCACCCCTCCACTTT
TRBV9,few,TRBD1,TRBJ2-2,CASSGGQGVAGELFF,TGTGCCAGCAGCGGGGGACAGGGGGTGGCCGGGGAGCTGTTTTTT
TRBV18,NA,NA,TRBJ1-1,CASSPPADRQNTEAFF,TGTGCCAGCTCACCACCGGCGGATCGACAGAACACTGAAGCTTTCTTT
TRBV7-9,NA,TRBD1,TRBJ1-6,CASSGGTDIHF,TGTGCCAGCAGCGGTGGGACAGACATCCACTTT
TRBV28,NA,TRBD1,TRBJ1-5,CASLRDRGPLSNQPQHF,TGTGCCAGTCTCCGGGACAGGGGGCCCCTTAGCAATCAGCCCCAGCATTTT
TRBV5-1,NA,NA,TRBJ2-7,CASSLKGAAYEQYF,TGCGCCAGCAGTCTAAAAGGGGCGGCCTACGAGCAGTACTTC
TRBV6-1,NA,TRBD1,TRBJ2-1,CASSPWTGSYNEQFF,TGTGCCAGCAGTCCTTGGACAGGGAGCTACAATGAGCAGTTCTTC
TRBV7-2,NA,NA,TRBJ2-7,CASSLGHSYEQYF,TGTGCCAGCAGCTTGGGACACTCCTACGAGCAGTACTTC
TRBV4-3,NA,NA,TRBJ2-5,CASSQAWGQETQYF,TGCGCCAGCAGCCAAGCCTGGGGGCAAGAGACCCAGTACTTC
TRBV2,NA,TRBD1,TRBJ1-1,CASALQGSPEAFF,TGTGCCAGCGCCTTACAGGGGAGTCCTGAAGCTTTCTTT
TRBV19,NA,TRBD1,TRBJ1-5,CASSIPGGRQPQHF,TGTGCCAGTAGTATCCCAGGGGGCAGACAGCCCCAGCATTTT
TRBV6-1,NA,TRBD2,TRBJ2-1,CASSELAGGYNEQFF,TGTGCCAGCAGTGAACTAGCGGGAGGCTACAATGAGCAGTTCTTC
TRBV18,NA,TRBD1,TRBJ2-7,CASSLGQGTYEQYF,TGTGCCAGCTCACTGGGACAGGGCACCTACGAGCAGTACTTC
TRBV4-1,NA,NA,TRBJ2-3,CASSQDSHADTQYF,TGCGCCAGCAGCCAAGATTCGCATGCGGATACGCAGTATTTT
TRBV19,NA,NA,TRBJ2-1,CASSIGGQYNEQFF,TGTGCCAGTAGTATCGGAGGACAGTACAATGAGCAGTTCTTC
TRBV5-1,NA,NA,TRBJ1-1,CASSLQGGTEAFF,TGCGCCAGCAGCTTACAGGGCGGCACTGAAGCTTTCTTT
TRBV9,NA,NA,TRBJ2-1,CASSVGFANNEQFF,TGTGCCAGCAGCGTGGGTTTCGCGAACAATGAGCAGTTCTTC
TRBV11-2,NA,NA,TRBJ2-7,CASSLEPGSSYEQYF,TGTGCCAGCAGCTTAGAGCCAGGCAGCTCCTACGAGCAGTACTTC
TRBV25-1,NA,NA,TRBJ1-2,CASIGPPQGGSGDYGYTF,TGTGCCAGCATAGGCCCCCCCCAGGGTGGAAGCGGGGACTATGGCTACACCTTC